This TCR beta chain was sequenced for a study of OX40 agonist ivuxolimab in advanced cancers. At the level of the study: Patients were given ivuxolimab, an antibody that agonizes OX40 (CD134). Broader study findings: In the 0.1 to 3.0 mg/kg range, CD4+ and CD8+ blood T cells had expanded clonally by week 6.

Comment on this clone: The antigen remains unidentified. Other DNA sequences from this sample encode an identical CDR3 as well.

Repertoires were generated with immunoSEQ multiplex PCR, while TCRdb's copy carries only in-frame clones and drops some. Of under 90,000 clones listed, over 85% were seen once; the top ten hold about 0.32%. Germline values: CDR1 MNHEY, CDR2 SVGAGI. The CDR3 has 15 amino acids. The V segment lost 5 bases and the J segment 3 bases; nucleotides outside the gene matches: 8. The specimen was CD4+ or CD8+ T cells sorted from blood, collected in a trial of the OX40 agonist ivuxolimab. The V call is TRBV6-5, the J call TRBJ1-1; 8 bases agree with TRBD1. This TCR came from an adult with an advanced solid tumor such as melanoma, head and neck, liver or kidney cancer. The CDR3 loop reads CASSRTSTGDTEAFF. The CDR3 bases are TGTGCCAGCAGTCGAACTTCGACAGGGGACACTGAAGCTTTCTTT.